Sequencing of this TCR delta chain was carried out in a study of gamma-delta T cells after stem cell transplantation. Per germline, CDR1 TVYSNPD and CDR2 GDNSRS (reference sequence). The CDR3 contains 17 residues. TCRdb reprocessed the RT-PCR reads through CATT. The table includes some 3,500 delta-chain clones, over 10% detected once. This receptor was taken from a human donor. It is not recorded whose cells these are; they may come from a transplant donor. The chain combines TRDV3 with TRDJ1; 11 nucleotides match TRDD3. The sequenced material came from gamma-delta T cells. CDR3 sequence reads: CALRLPWGIRDTDKLIF. As DNA, the CDR3 is TGTGCTTTGAGACTCCCGTGGGGGATACGAGACACCGATAAACTCATCTTT.